Below, 6 T cell receptor beta chains from the same sample are listed, as sequenced in a study of identical twins. Using its own MiXCR run on the 5' RACE reads, TCRdb lists one record per CDR3 protein. The sample contains roughly 770,000 distinct CDR3 sequences, around a sixth of which appear only once. Another study also made use of these data, one on T cells expressing NK-cell markers.

Input material: PBMCs. All receptors derive from a woman between 18 and 30 years old in good health.

This clonotype was observed a handful of times. The chain has TRBV5-1 and TRBJ2-2, with a tentative D call TRBD2 (5 bases). The CDR3 extends over 14 amino acids. The germline CDR1 and CDR2 sequences are SGHRS and YFSETQ. The V and J ends lost 4 bases and 7 bases respectively, with 14 bases between them. The CDR3 nucleotides read TGCGCCAGCAGCACGGTTTCCGGGGTCGGGGAGCTGTTTTTT. This sequence encodes CASSTVSGVGELFF.

The gene calls are TRBV6-1 and TRBJ2-3; 7 positions match TRBD2. CDR1 and CDR2 (germline): MNHNS, SASEGT. The CDR3 consists of 17 residues. V trimming: 2 bases; J trimming: 1 base; junction bases outside the gene matches: 9. The CDR3 DNA reads TGTGCCAGCAGTGAACGGGCTCTAGCGGCCCGCACAGATACGCAGTATTTT. It encodes CASSERALAARTDTQYF.

The rearrangement links TRBV12-3 or TRBV12-4 to TRBJ2-7; D perhaps matches TRBD2 (6 bases). V lost 5 bases, J lost 2 bases, and 16 bases lay in between. The CDR3 sequence is 15 residues long. The CDR3 nucleotides read TGTGCCAGCAGTGACTGGACTAAGACTACCTACGAGCAGTACTTC. This sequence encodes CASSDWTKTTYEQYF.

This clonotype was detected only a few times. The V call is TRBV5-1, the J call TRBJ2-5, with 9 positions matching TRBD1. The germline gives CDR1 SGHRS, CDR2 YFSETQ. The CDR3 covers 15 residues. Trimming removed 4 bases from V and 5 bases from J; junction bases left unmatched: 9. CDR3 amino acids: CASSPGTGRWETQYF. The CDR3 DNA sequence: TGCGCCAGCAGCCCCGGGACAGGGCGGTGGGAGACCCAGTACTTC.

This clonotype was detected a few times. The chain combines TRBV3-1 with TRBJ2-2; 10 nucleotides agree with TRBD2. The CDR3 totals 18 residues. Germline V gene lookup returns CDR1 LGHDT and CDR2 YNNKEL (reference sequence). The V and J ends lost 1 base and 0 bases, in that order; junction bases with no gene match: 5. The CDR3 reads CASSQVASGSPNTGELFF. DNA for the CDR3: TGTGCCAGCAGCCAAGTTGCTAGCGGGAGTCCGAACACCGGGGAGCTGTTTTTT.

The V call is TRBV20-1, the J call TRBJ2-1, with TRBD1 matching over 10 bases. V shed 7 bases and J 2 bases; nucleotides not matched to a gene: 8. CDR3 size: 15 residues. Per the germline V gene, CDR1 is DFQATT and CDR2 is SNEGSKA (reference sequence). As DNA, the CDR3 is TGCAGTGTTATGTCCGGGACAGGGGCCTACAATGAGCAGTTCTTC. Translating it yields CSVMSGTGAYNEQFF.